Below are 30 T cell receptor beta chains sequenced from a single sample in a study of cytomegalovirus exposure and HLA in healthy donors. TCRdb's copy holds only in-frame clones and misses some; the assay was immunoSEQ multiplex PCR. The repertoire holds about 74,000 clones, with roughly 94% as singletons. Sequenced sample: PBMCs. The receptors derive from a young woman in good health and CMV-seropositive.

V usage is TRBV7-8 and J usage is TRBJ1-2, with 10 bases fitting TRBD1. The CDR3 has 14 residues. V dropped 1 base and J dropped 8; count of bases not matched to a gene: 4. Looked up from germline, CDR1 is SGHVS and CDR2 is FQNEAQ. CDR3 protein: CASSLDRTGGGYTF. The CDR3 DNA sequence: TGTGCCAGCAGCTTAGACAGGACAGGGGGAGGCTACACCTTC. Full variable domain (outside the CDR3, taken from reference TRBV7-8 and TRBJ1-2): GAGVSQSPRYKVAKRGQDVALRCDPISGHVSLFWYQQALGQGPEFLTYFQNEAQLDKSGLPSDRFFAERPEGSVSTLKIQRTQQEDSAVYLCASSLDRTGGGYTFGSGTRLTVV.

J is TRBJ1-1 and V is TRBV11-2; a weak D match, TRBD1 (5 bases). The length of the CDR3 is 13 residues. Looked up from germline, CDR1 is SGHAT and CDR2 is FQNNGV. The V end lost 4 bases, the J end lost 2 bases, and 8 bases lay between the germline ends. The CDR3 coding sequence is TGTGCCAGCAGCTCCCAGGGTAACACTGAAGCTTTCTTT. It translates to CASSSQGNTEAFF.

This clone was recorded only once. This chain uses TRBV5-6 with TRBJ2-1, with D maybe TRBD1 (5 bases). Looked up from germline, CDR1 is SGHDT and CDR2 is YYEEEE. This CDR3 is built from 14 residues. Trimming stripped 0 bases from V and 8 bases from J, with 12 bases between. The CDR3 bases are TGTGCCAGCAGCTTGGGGGGCAGGGTAGATGAGCAGTTCTTC. It codes for CASSLGGRVDEQFF.

V is TRBV2 and J is TRBJ1-4; D perhaps matches TRBD1 (5 bases). V lost 1 base and J lost 4, with 10 bases in between. The germline CDR1 and CDR2 sequences are SNHLY and FYNNEI. The CDR3 runs to 15 residues. The CDR3 reads CASSEGGEGNEKLFF. CDR3 nucleotide sequence: TGTGCCAGCAGTGAAGGGGGGGAGGGTAATGAAAAACTGTTTTTT.

This CDR3 reads CASSFYRTSGNNEQFF. In nucleotides, the CDR3 is TGTGCCAGCAGCTTTTATCGAACTAGCGGAAACAATGAGCAGTTCTTC. V gene TRBV7-9 combines with J gene TRBJ2-1; 8 positions match TRBD2. J was trimmed by 5 bases and V by 3 bases; bases with no gene match: 9. The CDR3 sequence is 16 residues long. The germline CDR1 and CDR2 sequences are SEHNR and FQNEAQ (reference sequence).

V is TRBV5-1 and J is TRBJ2-3; 8 positions match TRBD2. The length of the CDR3 is 15 residues. V dropped 2 bases and J dropped 5; count of bases not matched to a gene: 7. Germline CDR1 is SGHRS and CDR2 is YFSETQ. Here the CDR3 reads CASSLGAGDRDTQYF. The CDR3 DNA reads TGCGCCAGCAGCTTAGGAGCGGGAGATCGAGATACGCAGTATTTT.

The rearrangement joins TRBV29-1 to TRBJ2-1, with TRBD2 matching over 9 bases. The germline gives CDR1 SQVTM, CDR2 ANQGSEA. Unmatched junction bases numbered 8, after V lost 6 bases and J lost 8 bases. The length of the CDR3 is 13 residues. CDR3 sequence reads: CSVAGTSFDEQFF. CDR3 DNA: TGCAGCGTGGCCGGGACTAGCTTCGATGAGCAGTTCTTC.

The rearrangement uses TRBV2 and TRBJ2-3; TRBD2 matches at 13 bases. V lost 11 bases and J lost 1; bases outside the gene matches: 3. The germline CDR1 and CDR2 sequences are SNHLY and FYNNEI. This CDR3 spans 14 amino acids. The CDR3 region is CAVGTSGGTDTQYF. The CDR3 DNA sequence: TGTGCCGTTGGGACTAGCGGGGGCACAGATACGCAGTATTTT.

The genes are TRBV4-3 and TRBJ1-1; tentative D call: TRBD1 (5 bases). The V gene lost 0 bases and the J gene lost 1 base, with 9 bases spanning the gap. This CDR3 has 15 amino acids. Looked up from germline, CDR1 is LGHNA and CDR2 is YSLEER. CDR3 sequence reads: CASSQDPGPNTEAFF. The DNA of the CDR3 is TGCGCCAGCAGCCAAGACCCAGGGCCGAACACTGAAGCTTTCTTT.

In DNA form, the CDR3 reads TGTGCCAGCAGCTCCAGCGGGAGAGGTAGCAATGAGCAGTTCTTC. This translates into CASSSSGRGSNEQFF. The chain joins TRBV7-2 to TRBJ2-1; 8 nucleotides line up with TRBD2. Trimming removed 4 bases from V and 6 bases from J; junction bases left unmatched: 8. Germline CDR1 reads SGHTA; CDR2 reads FQGNSA. This CDR3 region has 15 residues.

This chain links TRBV12-5 with TRBJ1-2, with TRBD1 identical over 11 bases. CDR1 is LGHNT, CDR2 FRNRAP, per germline. J was trimmed by 5 bases and V by 3 bases; bases with no gene match: 5. This CDR3 is built from 15 residues. The CDR3 region is CASGLGTGGRYGYTF. The CDR3, as DNA: TGTGCTAGTGGTTTAGGGACAGGGGGACGATATGGCTACACCTTC.

The chain employs TRBV11-3 and TRBJ2-7; no firm D call. V lost 1 base and J lost 4, with 5 bases in between. The germline CDR1 and CDR2 sequences are SGHNT and YENEEA. The CDR3 spans 12 residues. The CDR3 DNA is TGTGCCAGCAGCTTAGTTCCTTACGAGCAGTACTTC. Translation gives CASSLVPYEQYF.

The CDR3 DNA reads as TGTGCCAGCAACAGGGGGAGATACCAAGAGACCCAGTACTTC. Amino acids: CASNRGRYQETQYF. The chain links TRBV6-1 to TRBJ2-5; 8 nucleotides align to TRBD1. The CDR3 totals 14 residues. Germline V gene data show CDR1 as MNHNS and CDR2 as SASEGT. V was clipped by 7 bases and J by 0 bases; unmatched bases: 4.

About this clone: A read error may account for a junction end that differs from germline. V gene TRBV5-1 combines with J gene TRBJ1-1, with 8 positions matching TRBD1. The CDR3 is 15 amino acids. Per germline, CDR1 SGHRS and CDR2 YFSETQ. The CDR3 region is CASSFVTGVNSEAFF. The CDR3 DNA reads as TGCGCCAGCAGCTTCGTGACAGGGGTGAACTCTGAAGCTTTCTTT.

This clone was found once. V usage is TRBV29-1 and J usage is TRBJ1-2; D is perhaps TRBD1 (5 bases). From germline, CDR1 is SQVTM and CDR2 ANQGSEA. Trimming shortened V by 4 bases and J by 8 bases, and 11 bases separated the two germline ends. This CDR3 comprises 11 residues. CDR3 residues: CSVAQGGGYTF. CDR3 in DNA: TGCAGCGTTGCCCAGGGAGGCGGCTACACCTTC.

The chain combines TRBV19 with TRBJ1-1; D remains ambiguous. The germline V and J ends were trimmed by 3 bases and 3 bases, with 8 bases remaining between them. The CDR3 is 13 amino acids. Germline V gene sequence: CDR1 LNHDA, CDR2 SQIVND (reference sequence). The CDR3 sequence is CASSMTRDTEAFF. As DNA, the CDR3 is TGTGCCAGTAGTATGACCCGGGACACTGAAGCTTTCTTT.

The J gene is TRBJ2-7, the V gene TRBV11-2, with 8 bases lining up with TRBD2. The J segment lost 7 bases and the V segment lost 0 bases, leaving 8 bases of the junction unmatched. The CDR3 is 15 residues long. Germline V gene data show CDR1 as SGHAT and CDR2 as FQNNGV. This CDR3 is CASSLDAVPGGEQYF. In DNA, the CDR3 is TGTGCCAGCAGCTTAGATGCCGTCCCGGGAGGGGAGCAGTACTTC.

The chain joins TRBV5-1 to TRBJ2-7; D may be TRBD1 (6 bases). Germline V gene sequence: CDR1 SGHRS, CDR2 YFSETQ. V gave up 0 bases and J gave up 7 bases, with 20 bases separating them. There are 16 residues in the CDR3. CDR3 region: CASSLGDTRVWDEQYF. The CDR3 DNA reads TGCGCCAGCAGCTTGGGGGACACAAGGGTATGGGATGAGCAGTACTTC.

This chain joins TRBV5-1 and TRBJ2-2; the match to TRBD2 covers 11 bases. From germline, CDR1 is SGHRS and CDR2 YFSETQ. CDR3 size: 17 residues. J was trimmed by 5 bases and V by 3 bases; bases with no gene match: 9. The CDR3 here is CASSSVVAGGLTGELFF. The DNA of the CDR3 is TGCGCCAGCAGCTCTGTGGTAGCGGGAGGGCTTACCGGGGAGCTGTTTTTT.

The chain joins TRBV9 to TRBJ2-7; the match to TRBD1 covers 7 bases. The CDR3 has 14 amino acids. The germline CDR1 and CDR2 sequences are SGDLS and YYNGEE. Germline trimming cut 3 bases from V and 5 bases from J; bases unmatched to any gene: 8. The chain's CDR3 is CASSAPTGSHEQYF. CDR3 nucleotide sequence: TGTGCCAGCAGCGCCCCGACAGGGTCCCACGAGCAGTACTTC.

This clone showed up just a few times. The chain uses TRBV9 and TRBJ2-3, with 10 positions matching TRBD2. Per germline, CDR1 SGDLS and CDR2 YYNGEE. The J segment lost 3 bases and the V segment lost 4 bases, leaving 8 bases of the junction unmatched. The CDR3 is 16 amino acids. The CDR3 is CASSFRTSGLTDTQYF. The CDR3 DNA is TGTGCCAGCAGCTTCAGGACTAGCGGCTTAACAGATACGCAGTATTTT.

The genes are TRBV27 and TRBJ2-2; no reliable D call. CDR3 size: 15 residues. V was trimmed by 8 bases and J by 0 bases, leaving 13 bases between them. The germline V gene has CDR1 MNHEY and CDR2 SMNVEV (reference sequence). The CDR3 sequence: CASSMGRANTGELFF. The CDR3 coding sequence is TGTGCCAGCTCGATGGGCCGCGCGAACACCGGGGAGCTGTTTTTT.

The rearrangement links TRBV4-1 to TRBJ2-2, with D possibly being TRBD2 (5 bases). V was trimmed by 0 bases and J by 3 bases, leaving 17 bases between them. In germline, CDR1 is MGHRA, CDR2 YSYEKL. The CDR3 has 18 amino acids. The CDR3 sequence is CASSQDRGERGDTGELFF. The CDR3 DNA reads as TGCGCCAGCAGCCAAGATCGGGGTGAACGGGGTGACACCGGGGAGCTGTTTTTT.

The chain combines TRBV11-2 with TRBJ1-2, with 9 nucleotides matching TRBD1. The trim removed 1 base at V and 3 bases at J, leaving 3 bases unmatched. The CDR3 totals 15 residues. Per the germline V gene, CDR1 is SGHAT and CDR2 is FQNNGV. For the CDR3, the DNA is TGTGCCAGCAGCTTAGGCGGACAGGGGCACTATGGCTACACCTTC. It is translated as CASSLGGQGHYGYTF.

This chain joins TRBV6-5 and TRBJ1-5; 8 bases fit TRBD1. CDR1 MNHEY and CDR2 SVGAGI come from the germline V gene. V shed 4 bases, J shed 3 bases, and the junction held 2 bases outside the gene matches. There are 14 residues in the CDR3. Here the CDR3 reads CASSLQGDNQPQHF. In DNA form, the CDR3 reads TGTGCCAGCAGTTTACAGGGGGACAATCAGCCCCAGCATTTT.

V is TRBV2 and J is TRBJ2-7, with D maybe TRBD1 (5 bases). The assigned J gene may be wrong: the sequence end matches TRBJ2-5 better. The CDR3 has 17 amino acids. Germline assignment: CDR1 SNHLY and CDR2 FYNNEI. The CDR3 bases are TGTGCCAGCTCTGACACTCTATTGGGGCCCCCGAGAGAGACCCAGTACTTC. It encodes CASSDTLLGPPRETQYF.

The J gene is TRBJ2-7, the V gene TRBV5-1; 7 nucleotides agree with TRBD1. Trimming removed 4 bases from V and 4 bases from J; junction bases left unmatched: 5. Germline V gene data show CDR1 as SGHRS and CDR2 as YFSETQ. This CDR3 has 13 amino acids. The CDR3 coding sequence is TGCGCCAGCAGCACCCCGGGACAGTACGAGCAGTACTTC. Its translation: CASSTPGQYEQYF.

The CDR3 region has the DNA TGTGCCAGCAGCGACGACAGGGGGTTTGGCTACACCTTC. It codes for CASSDDRGFGYTF. The V and J genes are TRBV11-3 and TRBJ1-2, with 9 nucleotides matching TRBD1. The length of the CDR3 is 13 residues. The ends lost 5 bases at V and 7 bases at J; junction bases unmatched: 5. Germline lookup yields CDR1 SGHNT and CDR2 YENEEA.

The chain is built from TRBV10-3 and TRBJ2-2, with 11 bases lining up with TRBD2. Germline loops: CDR1 ENHRY, CDR2 SYGVKD. The CDR3 spans 18 residues. Germline trimming cut 2 bases from V and 2 bases from J; bases unmatched to any gene: 7. The CDR3 DNA sequence: TGTGCCATCAGTGAGACGTTAGCGGGGGGGCCCAACACCGGGGAGCTGTTTTTT. Its protein is CAISETLAGGPNTGELFF.

This chain links TRBV25-1 with TRBJ1-2; D remains ambiguous. Germline V gives CDR1 MGHDK, CDR2 SYGVNS. Trimming stripped 2 bases from V and 4 bases from J, with 11 bases between. The CDR3 sequence is 14 residues long. CDR3: CASSELEALYGYTF. CDR3 DNA sequence: TGTGCCAGCAGTGAACTCGAAGCTCTCTATGGCTACACCTTC.